Listed below are T cell receptor beta chains from one sample, sequenced in a study of cytomegalovirus exposure and HLA in healthy donors. Sequenced by immunoSEQ multiplex PCR; TCRdb stores in-frame clones only, minus some. The sample holds some 77,000 clones, approximately 71% seen once. Sequencing used PBMCs. Receptor source: a woman aged 35 to 49 in good health and CMV-seronegative. Each CDR3 is given with its conserved first and last residue. D genes are given only for firm matches. Clone size is given for some rows only: seen once, a few or many times, or a class if the clone is expanded.

size | D | V | CDR3
NA | NA | TRBV5-1 | CASSPLSTDTQYF
NA | NA | TRBV7-7 | CASSMEGNTGELFF
NA | TRBD1 | TRBV9 | CASSVGDSPNSPLHF
NA | NA | TRBV4-1 | CASSQDVAVFEKLFF
few | NA | TRBV7-6 | CASSLTKETGQYF
NA | TRBD2 | TRBV5-1 | CASRRLAGGEQFF
few | TRBD1 | TRBV30 | CAWREGPGGWNTEAFF
NA | TRBD1 | TRBV6-5 | CASSYASGTGVYEQYF
NA | NA | TRBV7-9 | CASSSPGRETQYF
NA | TRBD2 | TRBV27 | CASRGSGRAFNEQFF
few | TRBD1 | TRBV5-4 | CASSRGTGQETQYF
NA | NA | TRBV6-1 | CASSEGTGRLGAFF
NA | TRBD2 | TRBV18 | CASSPSGGTDTQYF
NA | NA | TRBV15 | CATSRALGGPYEQYF
NA | NA | TRBV27 | CASSHRTQETQYF
NA | TRBD1 | TRBV19 | CASSPPPGTAILAKNIQYF
NA | NA | TRBV7-3 | CASSLTGGVGQETQYF
NA | TRBD2 | TRBV6-1 | CASSRTRRNTGELFF
NA | TRBD1 | TRBV14 | CASRGQGHEAFF
few | NA | TRBV6-1 | CASSRDAYNEQFF
NA | NA | TRBV6-4 | CASSEGSGASTDTQYF
NA | TRBD1 | TRBV5-1 | CASRTGTGLYNEQFF
NA | NA | TRBV1 | CTSSQALTGTYNSPLHF
NA | TRBD1 | TRBV2 | CAGQGRDSSPLHF
NA | TRBD1 | TRBV13 | CASSLGDRDYNSPLHF
NA | TRBD1 | TRBV7-9 | CASSPGGQASPLHF
NA | TRBD1 | TRBV30 | CAWSKGTDSNQPQHF
NA | NA | TRBV5-5 | CASSLALTGNYGYTF
NA | NA | TRBV2 | CASSPGRNTGELLF